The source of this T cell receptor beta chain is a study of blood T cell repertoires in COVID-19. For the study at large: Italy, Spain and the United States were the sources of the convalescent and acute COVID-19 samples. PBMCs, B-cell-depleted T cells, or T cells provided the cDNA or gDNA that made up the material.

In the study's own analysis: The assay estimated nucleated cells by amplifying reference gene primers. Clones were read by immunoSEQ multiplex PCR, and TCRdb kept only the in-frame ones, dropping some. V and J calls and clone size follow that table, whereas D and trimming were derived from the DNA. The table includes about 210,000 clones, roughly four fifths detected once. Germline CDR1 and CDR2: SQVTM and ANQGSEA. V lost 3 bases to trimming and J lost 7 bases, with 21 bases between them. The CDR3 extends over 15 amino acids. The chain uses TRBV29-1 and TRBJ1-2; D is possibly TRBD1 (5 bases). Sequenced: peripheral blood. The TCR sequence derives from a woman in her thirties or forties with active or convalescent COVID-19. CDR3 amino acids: CSVERGGTLLSGYTF. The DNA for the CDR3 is TGCAGCGTTGAGCGGGGGGGGACCCTTCTTTCTGGCTACACCTTC.